This T cell receptor (beta chain) was captured by sequencing in a study of CXCR3-negative and CXCR3-positive naive CD8 T cells. Overall study results and limits: TRB CDR3 properties were used to infer TCR strength, and surface CD5 was comparable between naive subsets. Both naive subsets had comparably high diversity; memory CD8+ cells much lower. In CXCR3-positive naive cells, the TRB CDR3s were more hydrophobic than in CXCR3-negative naive cells.

Through 5' RACE with UMI labels, the TRB cDNA libraries were prepared. TCRdb reworked the 5' RACE reads into one entry per CDR3 protein, no DNA. Its table records under 70,000 distinct CDR3 sequences. The CDR3 totals 13 residues. CDR1 is MDHEN, CDR2 SYDVKM, per germline. On this clonotype itself: What it binds is unknown.

All CD8+ T cell subsets were sorted in triplicate at roughly 280,000 cells each. The source of this sequence is a human donor in good health. Some clones in this sample may be carry-over from other donors' samples. This sequence joins TRBV28 and TRBJ2-7; the TCRdb call, TRBD2, lacks DNA for checking. Sequences were obtained from naive CXCR3+ CD8+ T cells from blood. Subset described: CD45RO-CCR7+CD27+CD95- naive CD8+ T cells expressing CXCR3 (TNR3+). The chain's CDR3 is CASSWAGTYEQYF.